This T cell receptor (beta chain) was recovered during a study of CD8+CD57+ T cells in acquired aplastic anemia. Study at large: Across the sorted CD4+ and CD8+ cells, DNA amounts averaged roughly 3.5 ug. The average read count for CD4+ cells in healthy donors was around 11 million.

Germline CDR1 is LNHNV and CDR2 is YYDKDF (reference sequence). This CDR3 contains 15 residues. V was clipped by 3 bases and J by 8 bases; unmatched bases: 8. Genomic DNA constituted the template upon which TCR beta VDJ and CDR3 profiling was performed. TCRdb reprocessed the reads via MiXCR and lists one record per CDR3 protein. The sample lists roughly 160,000 distinct CDR3 sequences, about 64% occurring once. As to this clonotype: The target antigen is unknown.

Whole-study results and caveats: Overlap between patients and controls comprised about 30 CD8+ CDR3 sequences.

The source of this sequence is a human donor in good health. The chain recombines TRBV15 with TRBJ2-1; 9 bases fit TRBD2. The sample consisted of sorted CD4+, CD8+, or CD8+CD57+ T cells (not recorded which) from PBMCs. This CDR3 reads CATSSRRGGRDEQFF. The CDR3, as DNA: TGTGCCACCAGCAGCAGGCGGGGGGGGAGGGATGAGCAGTTCTTC.